Presented here are 9 T cell receptor beta chains from one specimen sequenced in a study of blood T cell repertoires in COVID-19 (dated by TCRdb to 2020 to 2021). The library was built by means of the immunoSEQ multiplex PCR assay. TCRdb carries this immuneACCESS record with in-frame sequences only. Its versions omit some clonotypes, under half of them owing to an unresolved V gene in the studies checked, with the rest unexplained. In all, the sample holds roughly 120,000 clones, and 88% of those were seen once. Over 3% of the sample belongs to the ten largest clones. Sequenced: peripheral blood. The receptors here all came from a woman in her 50s with acute or convalescent COVID-19.

As for this clone: This sample includes further DNA sequences coding for the same CDR3. The V and J genes are TRBV11-2 and TRBJ2-5, with 7 bases aligning to TRBD2. Trimming took 8 bases from V and 5 from J; bases not matched to a gene: 8. Germline V CDR1 and CDR2: SGHAT, FQNNGV. The CDR3 runs 13 residues. CDR3 coding DNA: TGTGCCAGCTCCTCCTGGGGGGGGGAGACCCAGTACTTC. It is translated as CASSSWGGETQYF. Using reference TRBV11-2 and TRBJ2-5 for the parts outside the CDR3, the full variable domain is EAGVAQSPRYKIIEKRQSVAFWCNPISGHATLYWYQQILGQGPKLLIQFQNNGVVDDSQLPKDRFSAERLKGVDSTLKIQPAKLEDSAVYLCASSSWGGETQYFGPGTRLLVL.

V gene TRBV2 combines with J gene TRBJ2-7; the match to TRBD1 covers 7 bases. The ends lost 8 bases at V and 8 bases at J; junction bases unmatched: 12. CDR1 and CDR2 (germline): SNHLY, FYNNEI. This CDR3 is built from 13 residues. CDR3 protein: CASSEVQGVQQYF. Written as DNA, the CDR3 is TGTGCCAGCTCGGAGGTTCAGGGGGTGCAGCAGTACTTC.

The chain is built from TRBV18 and TRBJ1-6; the D is unclear. V lost 2 bases and J 5 bases, leaving 10 bases between the germline ends. This CDR3 comprises 15 residues. Germline loops: CDR1 KGHSH, CDR2 LQKENI. The CDR3 nucleotides read TGTGCCAGCTCACCATTGCCCCCGGATAATTCACCCCTCCACTTT. Translating it yields CASSPLPPDNSPLHF.

The J gene is TRBJ1-2, the V gene TRBV30; the D gene is possibly TRBD1 (5 bases). Trimming removed 0 bases from V and 8 bases from J, with 13 bases in between. Per germline, CDR1 GTSNPN and CDR2 SVGIG (reference sequence). This CDR3 comprises 13 residues. CDR3 sequence reads: CAWSVQDLRGYTF. DNA for the CDR3: TGTGCCTGGAGTGTACAGGATTTGCGGGGCTACACCTTC.

The chain carries TRBV27 and TRBJ1-4; 7 nucleotides agree with TRBD1. CDR1 and CDR2 from the germline V gene are MNHEY and SMNVEV (reference sequence). The CDR3 runs to 14 residues. The ends lost 6 bases at V and 5 bases at J; junction bases unmatched: 6. The DNA of the CDR3 is TGTGCCAGCAGCCCCGGGACAGCGAATGAAAAACTGTTTTTT. Its protein is CASSPGTANEKLFF.

The chain links TRBV19 to TRBJ2-1, with 14 bases fitting TRBD2. V dropped 4 bases and J dropped 10; count of bases not matched to a gene: 6. This CDR3 spans 15 amino acids. The germline V gene has CDR1 LNHDA and CDR2 SQIVND (reference sequence). The CDR3 reads CASSSGTSGSREQFF. The CDR3 DNA reads TGTGCCAGTAGTAGCGGGACTAGCGGGAGTAGGGAGCAGTTCTTC.

CDR3 protein: CASSDYRGSSYNSPLHF. CDR3 in DNA: TGTGCCAGCAGTGACTACAGGGGGAGCTCCTATAATTCACCCCTCCACTTT. The chain has TRBV28 and TRBJ1-6, with 8 nucleotides matching TRBD1. V lost 5 bases and J lost 0; bases outside the gene matches: 6. Germline loops: CDR1 MDHEN, CDR2 SYDVKM. There are 17 residues in the CDR3.

The chain uses TRBV30 and TRBJ2-5; D not certain. Trimming took 0 bases from V and 5 from J, leaving 10 bases between them. This CDR3 region has 13 residues. The germline V gene encodes CDR1 GTSNPN and CDR2 SVGIG (reference sequence). The CDR3 nucleotides are TGTGCCTGGAGTGTATACCACGGGGAGACCCAGTACTTC. It yields the protein CAWSVYHGETQYF. Complete variable domain (other parts from reference TRBV30 and TRBJ2-5): SQTIHQWPATLVQPVGSPLSLECTVEGTSNPNLYWYRQAAGRGLQLLFYSVGIGQISSEVPQNLSASRPQDRQFILSSKKLLLSDSGFYLCAWSVYHGETQYFGPGTRLLVL.

The V and J genes are TRBV6-5 and TRBJ1-2; 8 nucleotides agree with TRBD1. The germline V gene has CDR1 MNHEY and CDR2 SVGAGI. After removal of 6 bases from V and 4 bases from J, the junction contained 7 bases not matched to a gene. The CDR3 is 14 amino acids. The CDR3 sequence is CASRPTGGGYGYTF. The CDR3 nucleotides are TGTGCCAGCAGGCCCACAGGGGGTGGCTATGGCTACACCTTC.